This T cell receptor beta chain was recorded in a study of blood T cells in healthy people across ages. Study results and limitations: Per million T cells, TCR beta diversity dropped roughly linearly as age increased.

The CDR3 has 16 residues. Trimming at V came to 0 bases and at J to 3 bases, leaving 9 bases not matched to a gene. Looked up from germline, CDR1 is DFQATT and CDR2 is SNEGSKA (reference sequence). This clonotype was detected only a few times. Its cognate antigen is unknown. Primers used in a second PCR of roughly 6 to 11 cycles were a sample-barcoded 5' primer and a J-beta primer mix. One entry per CDR3 protein results from TCRdb running MiXCR on the 5' RACE reads. The table has about 1 million distinct CDR3 sequences, 40% to 50% seen once. The gene calls are TRBV20-1 and TRBJ2-7; 9 bases agree with TRBD2. The source of this sequence is a woman aged 60 to 75 in good health. The sequencing input was blood. The chain's CDR3 is CSARDPSGTHIYEQYF. CDR3 in DNA: TGCAGTGCTAGAGATCCTAGCGGGACTCATATCTACGAGCAGTACTTC.